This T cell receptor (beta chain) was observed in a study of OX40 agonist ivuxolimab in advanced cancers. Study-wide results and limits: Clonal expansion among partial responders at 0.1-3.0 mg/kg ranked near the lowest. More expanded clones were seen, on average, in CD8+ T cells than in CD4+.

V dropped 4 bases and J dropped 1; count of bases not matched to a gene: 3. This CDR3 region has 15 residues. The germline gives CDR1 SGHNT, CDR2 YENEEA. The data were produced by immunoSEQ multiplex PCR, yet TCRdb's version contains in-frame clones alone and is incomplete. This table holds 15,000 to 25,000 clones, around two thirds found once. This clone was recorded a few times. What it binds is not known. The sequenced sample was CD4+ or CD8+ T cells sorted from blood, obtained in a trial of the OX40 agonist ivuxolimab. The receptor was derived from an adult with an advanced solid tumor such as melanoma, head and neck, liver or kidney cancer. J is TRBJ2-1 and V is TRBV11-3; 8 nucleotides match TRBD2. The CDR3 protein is CASSYSGESYNEQFF. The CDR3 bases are TGTGCCAGCAGCTATAGCGGGGAGTCCTACAATGAGCAGTTCTTC.